This TCR beta chain was documented in a study of beta chain features in type 1 diabetes. Study-wide context: What patients shared with healthy donors was a similar profile of age, gender and cell yields.

This clone appeared a few times. Every participating donor gave one draw, a heparinised blood sample averaging roughly 100 mL. Per germline, CDR1 GTSNPN and CDR2 SVGIG (reference sequence). The CDR3 has 11 residues. V lost 3 bases to trimming and J lost 7 bases, with 9 bases between them. Sequenced material consisted of expressed TCRB transcripts (all of the isolated RNA was reverse transcribed). Profiled with immunoSEQ multiplex PCR; TCRdb holds only in-frame clones, not every one. Altogether 250,000 to 350,000 clones are present, 12% to 15% being singletons, with the ten largest covering 5.5% to 7.5%.

The specimen sequenced was central memory CD4+ T cells from blood. The chain couples TRBV30 to TRBJ1-1; D is unresolved. This receptor was obtained from a man between 25 and 39 years old in good health. The CDR3 region has the DNA TGTGCCTGGAGGGCGAATTATGAAGCTTTCTTT. Protein product: CAWRANYEAFF.